This TCR beta chain was observed in a study of PD-L1 blockade in urothelial cancer. Germline V lookup: CDR1 SQVTM, CDR2 ANQGSEA. V shed 6 bases, J shed 6 bases, and the junction held 7 bases outside the gene matches. The CDR3 extends over 14 amino acids. The table came from immunoSEQ multiplex PCR; TCRdb's copy has only in-frame clones and leaves some out. The sample holds 30,000 to 40,000 clones, 82% seen once. The sequence was obtained from a man in his 70s with urothelial cancer. This chain links TRBV29-1 with TRBJ2-7, with 14 bases that match TRBD2. Sequencing was performed on PBMCs, taken around atezolizumab (anti-PD-L1) treatment. CDR3 nucleotide sequence: TGCAGCGTGGGGACTAGCGGGAGAGTAGGCGAGCAGTACTTC. Its protein is CSVGTSGRVGEQYF.